This T cell receptor (beta chain) was profiled in a study of blood T cell repertoires in COVID-19. Germline loops: CDR1 MNHEY, CDR2 SMNVEV (reference sequence). The CDR3 runs to 13 residues. The J segment lost 5 bases and the V segment lost 3 bases, leaving 3 bases of the junction unmatched. This clone was counted only a few times. Using immunoSEQ multiplex PCR, the repertoire was profiled, and TCRdb retains in-frame clones only, with some absent. Seen here are about 74,000 clones, just over 85% observed once, and the top ten hold more than 1.5%. Sequencing input: peripheral blood. The origin of this receptor is a woman of 80 years or more with active or convalescent COVID-19. The V call is TRBV27, the J call TRBJ1-1, with 7 nucleotides matching TRBD1. CDR3 sequence (DNA): TGTGCCAGCAGTTTTGGCAGGGGGACTGAAGCTTTCTTT. Protein product: CASSFGRGTEAFF.